This T cell receptor beta chain was captured in a study of T-cell reconstitution after alpha-beta-depleted transplantation in children. The V end was cut by 3 bases, the J end by 6 bases, with 18 bases between. The CDR3 runs to 15 residues. CDR1 DFQATT and CDR2 SNEGSKA come from the germline V gene (reference sequence). This clonotype was detected many times. Antigen specificity is unknown. Preparation of the TCRbeta library used unique molecular identifiers. TCRdb analysed the PCR reads with MiXCR anew, one entry per CDR3 protein. The sample includes hundreds of thousands of distinct CDR3 sequences, around a tenth of them seen just once. Broader study findings: Most T-cell counts and diversity one year after the transplant came from T cells that were newly produced. Surviving thymic progenitors and recipient T cells were the source of high TCRbeta diversity at day 60 in some patients. Several hundred expanded graft clones reportedly were the source of alpha-beta T cells about two months after transplant.

This sequence was found in a male patient aged 2-10 years who had a stem cell transplant for chronic granulomatous disease, so the T cells may come from the graft donor. The rearrangement links TRBV20-1 to TRBJ2-1; weak D call: TRBD2 (6 bases). The sample in question was peripheral blood, obtained 180 days after TCRalphabeta/CD19-depleted stem cell transplant. The CDR3 here is CSASDTGTSINEQFF. The CDR3 DNA reads TGCAGTGCTAGTGATACCGGGACTTCCATCAATGAGCAGTTCTTC.